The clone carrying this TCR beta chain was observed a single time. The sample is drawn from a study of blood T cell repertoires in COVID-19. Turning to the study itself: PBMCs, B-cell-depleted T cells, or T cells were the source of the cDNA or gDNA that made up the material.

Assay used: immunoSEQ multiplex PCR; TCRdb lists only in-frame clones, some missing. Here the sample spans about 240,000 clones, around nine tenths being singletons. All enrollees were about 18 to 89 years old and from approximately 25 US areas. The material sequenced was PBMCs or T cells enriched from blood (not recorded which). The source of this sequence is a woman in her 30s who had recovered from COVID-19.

This CDR3 is CALEGAKNIQYF. In nucleotides, the CDR3 is TGTGCTCTAGAGGGAGCCAAAAACATTCAGTACTTC. The V call is TRBV7-9, the J call TRBJ2-4; a weak D match, TRBD2 (5 bases). The CDR3 has 12 residues. Germline CDR1 SEHNR, CDR2 FQNEAQ (reference sequence).